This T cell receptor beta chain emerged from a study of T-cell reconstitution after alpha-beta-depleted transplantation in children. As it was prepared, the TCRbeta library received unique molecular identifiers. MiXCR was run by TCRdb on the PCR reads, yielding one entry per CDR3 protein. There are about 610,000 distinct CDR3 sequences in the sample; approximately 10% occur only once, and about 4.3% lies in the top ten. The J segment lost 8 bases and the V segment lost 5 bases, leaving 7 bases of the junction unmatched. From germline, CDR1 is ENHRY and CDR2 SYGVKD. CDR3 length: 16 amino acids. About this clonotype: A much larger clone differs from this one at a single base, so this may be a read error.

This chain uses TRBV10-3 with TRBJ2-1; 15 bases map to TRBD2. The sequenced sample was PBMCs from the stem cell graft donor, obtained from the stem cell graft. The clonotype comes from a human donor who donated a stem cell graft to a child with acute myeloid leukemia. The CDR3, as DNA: TGTGCCATCAGTCGGACTAGCGGGAGGGCAGGGCATGAGCAGTTCTTC. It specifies CAISRTSGRAGHEQFF.